This T cell receptor beta chain originates from a study of T-cell reconstitution after alpha-beta-depleted transplantation in children. V was shortened by 7 bases and J by 4 bases, with 10 bases between the two germline ends. CDR3 length: 12 amino acids. Molecular barcoding with unique molecular identifiers was used for the TCRbeta library. MiXCR, applied by TCRdb to the PCR reads, yields one record per CDR3 protein. Of hundreds of thousands of distinct CDR3 sequences in the sample, approximately 13% were seen once. Worth noting for this clonotype: A much bigger clone sits one base away, suggesting this may be a read error.

The rearrangement joins TRBV12-3 or TRBV12-4 to TRBJ2-5, with D unclear. This clonotype originated in a male patient younger than 18 who had a stem cell transplant for acute myeloid leukemia, so the T cells may come from the graft donor. Sample: PBMCs, mostly from graft donor cells, taken 360 days after TCRalphabeta/CD19-depleted stem cell transplant. DNA for the CDR3: TGTGCCAGCACCCCTTCGGGAGAGACCCAGTACTTC. Translation: CASTPSGETQYF.